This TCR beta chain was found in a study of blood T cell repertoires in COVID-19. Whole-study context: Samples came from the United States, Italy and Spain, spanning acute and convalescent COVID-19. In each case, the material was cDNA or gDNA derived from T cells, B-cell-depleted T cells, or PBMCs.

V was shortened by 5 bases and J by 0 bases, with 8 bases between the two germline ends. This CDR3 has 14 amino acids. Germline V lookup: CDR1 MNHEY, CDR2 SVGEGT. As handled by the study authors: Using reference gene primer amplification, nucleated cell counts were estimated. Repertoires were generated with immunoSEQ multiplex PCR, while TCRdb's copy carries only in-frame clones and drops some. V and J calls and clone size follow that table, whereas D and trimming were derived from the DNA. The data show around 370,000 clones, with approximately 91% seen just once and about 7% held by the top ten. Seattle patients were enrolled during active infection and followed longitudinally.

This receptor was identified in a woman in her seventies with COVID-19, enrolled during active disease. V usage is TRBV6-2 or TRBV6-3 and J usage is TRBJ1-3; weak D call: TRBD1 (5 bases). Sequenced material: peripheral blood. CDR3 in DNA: TGTGCCAGCAGTAGACAGCGCTCTGGAAACACCATATATTTT. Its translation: CASSRQRSGNTIYF.